This is a list of T cell receptor beta chains from one sample in a study of identical twins. Each CDR3 protein is one row after TCRdb ran MiXCR on the 5' RACE reads. The sample has a few hundred thousand distinct CDR3 sequences, roughly 13% seen once. The same sample was also studied in work on yellow fever vaccine responses in identical twins.

Sequencing used memory (CD45RO+) T cells sorted from blood. The origin of the receptors is a woman aged 18-35 years in good health. Both conserved end residues are part of each CDR3. D genes are given only for firm matches. Rows give clone size only sometimes, using once, few, many, or a class for an expanded clone.

v_call	clone_size	j_call	d_call	cdr3_nt	cdr3_aa
TRBV5-6	-	TRBJ1-1	-	TGTGCCAGCAGCTTGAATAGGGTGACAGTCCAGAACACTGAAGCTTTCTTT	CASSLNRVTVQNTEAFF
TRBV11-2	-	TRBJ2-5	TRBD2	TGTGCCAGCAGCTTCTTAGGGACTAGCGGCAGAAAGCGGTGGGAGACCCAGTACTTC	CASSFLGTSGRKRWETQYF
TRBV5-1	-	TRBJ2-2	-	TGCGCCAGCAGCCTTAGCGGATACGCAGGCGGGGAGCTGTTTTTT	CASSLSGYAGGELFF
TRBV20-1	-	TRBJ1-1	TRBD1	TGCAGTGCGAGACCGCAGACAGGGGAAGCTTTCTTT	CSARPQTGEAFF
TRBV24-1	few	TRBJ1-1	-	TGTGCCACCAGTGATTCACAGGCCACTGAAGCTTTCTTT	CATSDSQATEAFF
TRBV7-9	-	TRBJ2-7	-	TGTGCCAGCACCCGGGTGCCCTACGAGCAGTACTTC	CASTRVPYEQYF
TRBV4-3	many	TRBJ2-1	TRBD1	TGCGCCAGCAGCCAAGATGCCAGGGGGCAGGATGAGCAGTTCTTC	CASSQDARGQDEQFF
TRBV6-2/TRBV6-3	-	TRBJ2-7	-	TGTGCCAGCAGTTCTAGCGTCTACGAGCAGTACTTC	CASSSSVYEQYF
TRBV20-1	many	TRBJ2-7	-	TGCAGTGCTAGAGTCCAGACCCCCTACGAGCAGTACTTC	CSARVQTPYEQYF
TRBV6-1	many	TRBJ2-3	TRBD2	TGTGCCAGCAGTGATGATTCGACGGGACTAGCACTGGGCACAGATACGCAGTATTTT	CASSDDSTGLALGTDTQYF
TRBV30	few	TRBJ2-2	TRBD1	TGTGCCTGGAGGGACAGGGAGGATGGCAACACCGGGGAGCTGTTTTTT	CAWRDREDGNTGELFF
TRBV9	few	TRBJ2-7	-	TGTGCCAGCAGCGGAGCAGGGATTCCCGGCGAGCAGTACTTC	CASSGAGIPGEQYF
TRBV6-5	few	TRBJ1-2	-	TGTGCCAGCAGTTACTCCTACGGAGCTAACTATGGCTACACCTTC	CASSYSYGANYGYTF
TRBV12-3/TRBV12-4	-	TRBJ2-1	-	TGTGCCAGCACCATTAAGGGGAATGAGCAGTTCTTC	CASTIKGNEQFF
TRBV20-1	few	TRBJ1-2	-	TGCAGTGCGTGGGGAGGGAACTATGGCTACACCTTC	CSAWGGNYGYTF
TRBV5-1	-	TRBJ2-7	TRBD1	TGCGCCAGCAGCTTGAGGGGGCAGGAGAACTACGAGCAGTACTTC	CASSLRGQENYEQYF
TRBV6-2/TRBV6-3	few	TRBJ1-2	-	TGTGCCAGCAGTTACCACGGGGCTGGCTATGGCTACACCTTC	CASSYHGAGYGYTF
TRBV2	few	TRBJ2-5	TRBD2	TGTGCCAGCACCCCAAACGGGAGGGCTAGAGGGGAGACCCAGTACTTC	CASTPNGRARGETQYF
TRBV20-1	-	TRBJ1-3	-	TGCAGTGCCCCGGAAGGGTTCTCTGGAAACACCATATATTTT	CSAPEGFSGNTIYF
TRBV18	few	TRBJ1-1	-	TGTGCCAGCTCACCAACACAGCTGCTGAACACTGAAGCTTTCTTT	CASSPTQLLNTEAFF
TRBV7-9	many	TRBJ2-4	-	TGTGCCAGCAGCTTAGAGGCTATGGGCATTCAGTACTTC	CASSLEAMGIQYF
TRBV12-3/TRBV12-4	many	TRBJ2-7	TRBD1	TGTGCCAGCAACTTCGGAGCGGACAGGGGGAACGAGCAGTACTTC	CASNFGADRGNEQYF
TRBV7-9	many	TRBJ2-5	-	TGTGCCAGCAGGCGTGGGCGGGGTCAGCAAGAGACCCAGTACTTC	CASRRGRGQQETQYF
TRBV7-8	many	TRBJ2-2	TRBD2	TGTGCCAGCAGCTCACAGAAGCGGGAGGGCAACACCGGGGAGCTGTTTTTT	CASSSQKREGNTGELFF
TRBV14	few	TRBJ1-3	-	TGTGCCAGCAGCCAATCAATATCTGGAAACACCATATATTTT	CASSQSISGNTIYF
TRBV7-2	few	TRBJ2-1	TRBD1	TGTGCCAGCAGCTTAGTTGGGCAGGGGGTATACAATGAGCAGTTCTTC	CASSLVGQGVYNEQFF
TRBV7-9	-	TRBJ2-1	TRBD2	TGTGCCAGCAGCAGAGCTACTAGCGATTTTGGGTACAATGAGCAGTTCTTC	CASSRATSDFGYNEQFF
TRBV6-2/TRBV6-3	-	TRBJ2-7	TRBD2	TGTGCCGCTCATGGACTAGCGGCGACCTACGAGCAGTACTTC	CAAHGLAATYEQYF
TRBV12-3/TRBV12-4	few	TRBJ2-1	TRBD2	TGTGCCAGCAGTCCGACTAGCGGGAGACGGGAGCAGTTCTTC	CASSPTSGRREQFF
TRBV6-4	-	TRBJ2-3	TRBD2	TGTGCCAGCAGTGTCGGACTAGGATCCACAGATACGCAGTATTTT	CASSVGLGSTDTQYF
TRBV12-3/TRBV12-4	few	TRBJ1-6	-	TGTGCCAGCAGCGGGAGCTCCTATAATTCACCCCTCCACTTT	CASSGSSYNSPLHF
TRBV4-3	-	TRBJ2-2	-	TGCGCCAGCAGCAGGGAGGCCAGCTCACGAGGGACCGGGGAGCTGTTTTTT	CASSREASSRGTGELFF
TRBV12-3/TRBV12-4	-	TRBJ2-2	-	TGTGCCAGCAGCCCTACCCAGAAGAACACCGGGGAGCTGTTTTTT	CASSPTQKNTGELFF
TRBV27	-	TRBJ2-3	TRBD1	TGTGCCAGCAGTTCGCCCGGGACAGGGGAAGGTTTGAGAGATACGCAGTATTTT	CASSSPGTGEGLRDTQYF
TRBV7-2	few	TRBJ2-3	-	TGTGCCAGCAGGGGGAATCGGGGGAAGGGAACAGATACGCAGTATTTT	CASRGNRGKGTDTQYF
TRBV7-2	-	TRBJ2-7	-	TGTGCCAGCAGCCCCCGGCCAGACTACTACGAGCAGTACTTC	CASSPRPDYYEQYF
TRBV28	many	TRBJ2-6	-	TGTGCCAGCGTGTTCTCTGGGGCCAACGTCCTGACTTTC	CASVFSGANVLTF
TRBV6-5	-	TRBJ2-3	TRBD1	TGTGCCAGCAGTTACTCGGTCGCCGGACAGGGCAGAGATACGCAGTATTTT	CASSYSVAGQGRDTQYF
TRBV20-1	few	TRBJ1-6	-	TGCAGTGCTAGAACCACCGGAGGGGGGGTGGCTTCACCCCTCCACTTT	CSARTTGGGVASPLHF
TRBV4-1	-	TRBJ2-7	TRBD2	TGCGCCAGCAGCCTCCGGGAGGGGAGTTACGAGCAGTACTTC	CASSLREGSYEQYF
TRBV3-1	many	TRBJ2-7	-	TGTGCCAGCAGCCAGGCAAGGACAGTTCTACCCTACGAGCAGTACTTC	CASSQARTVLPYEQYF
TRBV5-1	-	TRBJ2-2	TRBD1	TGCGCCAGCAGCTTGGTGCCGGGGGACAGGGGGCGCGGGAACACCGGGGAGCTGTTTTTT	CASSLVPGDRGRGNTGELFF
TRBV7-8	few	TRBJ2-5	TRBD2	TGTGCCAGCAGCTCCACTGGGCGGGGGGGTCGAGAGACCCAGTACTTC	CASSSTGRGGRETQYF
TRBV6-2/TRBV6-3	few	TRBJ2-1	-	TGTGCCAGCAGTTCCGACATAGAGCAGTTCTTC	CASSSDIEQFF
TRBV6-4	-	TRBJ2-1	-	TGTGCCAGCAGTGACTCCCCCGGACAAGGCTCCAATGAGCAGTTCTTC	CASSDSPGQGSNEQFF
TRBV6-5	-	TRBJ1-6	-	TGTGCCAGCAGTTACTCGAAGGGCTCCTATAATTCACCCCTCCACTTT	CASSYSKGSYNSPLHF